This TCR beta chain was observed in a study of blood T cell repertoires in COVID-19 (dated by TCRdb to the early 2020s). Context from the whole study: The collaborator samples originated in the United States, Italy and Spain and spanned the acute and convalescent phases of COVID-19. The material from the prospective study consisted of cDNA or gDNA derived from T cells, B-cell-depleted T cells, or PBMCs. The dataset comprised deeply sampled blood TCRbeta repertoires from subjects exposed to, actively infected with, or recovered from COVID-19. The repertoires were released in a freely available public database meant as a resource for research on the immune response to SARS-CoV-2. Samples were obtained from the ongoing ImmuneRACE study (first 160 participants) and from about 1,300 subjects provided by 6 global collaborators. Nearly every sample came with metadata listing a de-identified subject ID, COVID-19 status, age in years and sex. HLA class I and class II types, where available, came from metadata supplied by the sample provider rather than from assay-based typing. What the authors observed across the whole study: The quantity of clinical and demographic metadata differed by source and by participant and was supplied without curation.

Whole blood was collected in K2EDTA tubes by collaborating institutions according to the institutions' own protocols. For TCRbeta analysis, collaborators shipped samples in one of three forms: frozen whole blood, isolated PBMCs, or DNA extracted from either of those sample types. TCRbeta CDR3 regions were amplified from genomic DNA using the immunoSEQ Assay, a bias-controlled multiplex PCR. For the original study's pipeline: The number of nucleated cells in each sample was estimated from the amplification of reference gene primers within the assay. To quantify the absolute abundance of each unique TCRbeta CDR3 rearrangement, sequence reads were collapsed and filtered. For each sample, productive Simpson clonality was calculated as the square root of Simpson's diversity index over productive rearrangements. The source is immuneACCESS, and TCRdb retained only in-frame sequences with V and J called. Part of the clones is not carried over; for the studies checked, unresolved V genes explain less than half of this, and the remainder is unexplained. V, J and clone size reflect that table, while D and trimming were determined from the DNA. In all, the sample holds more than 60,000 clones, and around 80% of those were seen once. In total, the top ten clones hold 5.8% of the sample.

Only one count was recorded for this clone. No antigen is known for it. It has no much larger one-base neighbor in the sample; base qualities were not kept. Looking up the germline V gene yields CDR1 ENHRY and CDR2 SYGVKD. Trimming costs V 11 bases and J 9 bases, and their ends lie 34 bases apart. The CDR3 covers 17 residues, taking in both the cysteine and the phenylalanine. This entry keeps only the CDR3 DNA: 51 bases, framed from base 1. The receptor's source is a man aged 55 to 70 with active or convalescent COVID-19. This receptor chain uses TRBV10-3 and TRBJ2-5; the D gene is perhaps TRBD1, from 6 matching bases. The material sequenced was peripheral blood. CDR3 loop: CALRQPPEDSPQYAQYF. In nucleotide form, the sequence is TGTGCCTTACGACAACCTCCAGAGGACAGCCCCCAGTATGCCCAGTACTTC.